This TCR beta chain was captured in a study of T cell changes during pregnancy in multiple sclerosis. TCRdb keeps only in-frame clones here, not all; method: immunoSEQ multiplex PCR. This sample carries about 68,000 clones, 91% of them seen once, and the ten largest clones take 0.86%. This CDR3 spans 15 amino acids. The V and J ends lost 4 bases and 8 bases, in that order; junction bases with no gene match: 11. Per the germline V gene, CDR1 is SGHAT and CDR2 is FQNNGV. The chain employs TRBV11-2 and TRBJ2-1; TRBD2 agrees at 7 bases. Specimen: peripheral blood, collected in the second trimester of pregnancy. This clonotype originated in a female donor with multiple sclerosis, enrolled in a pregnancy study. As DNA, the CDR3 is TGTGCCAGCAGCTATTCTAGCGGAGCCGGGTATGAGCAGTTCTTC. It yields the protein CASSYSSGAGYEQFF.